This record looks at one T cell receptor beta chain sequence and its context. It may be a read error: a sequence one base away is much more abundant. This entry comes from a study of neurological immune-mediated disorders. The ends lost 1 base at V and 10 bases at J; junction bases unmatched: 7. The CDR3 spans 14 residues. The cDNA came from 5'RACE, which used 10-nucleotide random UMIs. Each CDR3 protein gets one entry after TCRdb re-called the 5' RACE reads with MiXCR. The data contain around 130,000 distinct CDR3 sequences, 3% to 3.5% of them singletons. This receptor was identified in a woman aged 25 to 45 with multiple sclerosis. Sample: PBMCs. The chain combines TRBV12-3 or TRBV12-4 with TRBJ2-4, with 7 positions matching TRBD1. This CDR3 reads CASSLVTGKEIQYF. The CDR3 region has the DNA TGTGCCAGCAGTTTAGTGACAGGGAAGGAAATTCAGTACTTC.